Listed below are T cell receptor beta chains from one sample, sequenced in a study of T cells in Graves' hyperthyroidism and ophthalmopathy. TCRdb passed the multiplex PCR reads through MiXCR, listing each CDR3 protein once. The repertoire holds around 360,000 distinct CDR3 sequences, with about 15% as singletons. Input material: blood. These receptors all stem from a woman in her sixties with Graves' ophthalmopathy. CDR3s include the opening cysteine and the closing phenylalanine or tryptophan. The order of the fields is V gene, clone size, J gene, D gene, CDR3 DNA, CDR3 protein. The D gene is left open where the match is weak. Clone size is given for some rows only: seen once, a few or many times, or a class if the clone is expanded.

v_call: TRBV2; clone_size: few; j_call: TRBJ1-1; d_call: TRBD1; cdr3_nt: TGTGCCAGCCACAGACAGGGGATGAGCACTGAAGCTTTCTTT; cdr3_aa: CASHRQGMSTEAFF
v_call: TRBV27; clone_size: many; j_call: TRBJ2-3; d_call: TRBD1; cdr3_nt: TGTGCCAGCAGTTTATTGGGACAGGGTCAAGCAGATACGCAGTATTTT; cdr3_aa: CASSLLGQGQADTQYF
v_call: TRBV7-7; clone_size: .; j_call: TRBJ2-3; d_call: .; cdr3_nt: TGTGCTAGCAGCTTATCCGGGGGCACAGATACGCAGTATTTT; cdr3_aa: CASSLSGGTDTQYF
v_call: TRBV27; clone_size: few; j_call: TRBJ2-7; d_call: .; cdr3_nt: TGTGCCAGCAGTCTCATGGGAGGCGAGCAGTACTTC; cdr3_aa: CASSLMGGEQYF
v_call: TRBV7-3; clone_size: .; j_call: TRBJ2-3; d_call: TRBD2; cdr3_nt: TGTGCCAGCAGTCGTTCAGGGACTAGCGGCACAGATACGCAGTATTTT; cdr3_aa: CASSRSGTSGTDTQYF
v_call: TRBV28; clone_size: few; j_call: TRBJ2-7; d_call: TRBD2; cdr3_nt: TGTGCCAGCAGTTTACCGGGAGGGATCGAGCAGTACTTC; cdr3_aa: CASSLPGGIEQYF
v_call: TRBV20-1; clone_size: few; j_call: TRBJ2-7; d_call: .; cdr3_nt: TGCAGTGCTAGCCTAACAGGAGAGGGGTACAGCTCCTACGAGCAGTACTTC; cdr3_aa: CSASLTGEGYSSYEQYF
v_call: TRBV11-1; clone_size: many; j_call: TRBJ2-1; d_call: .; cdr3_nt: TGTGCCAGCAGCTTAGGTTTGAATGAGCAGTTCTTC; cdr3_aa: CASSLGLNEQFF
v_call: TRBV28; clone_size: many; j_call: TRBJ2-2; d_call: TRBD1; cdr3_nt: TGTGCCAGCAGTTTGCTCCCGGGACAGGGTAACACCGGGGAGCTGTTTTTT; cdr3_aa: CASSLLPGQGNTGELFF
v_call: TRBV18; clone_size: .; j_call: TRBJ1-2; d_call: TRBD1; cdr3_nt: TGTGCCAGCTCACTAACCGGGACAGGGGATGGCTACACCTTC; cdr3_aa: CASSLTGTGDGYTF
v_call: TRBV28; clone_size: many; j_call: TRBJ1-5; d_call: TRBD1; cdr3_nt: TGTGCCAGCAAACAGGGGGCGGGAAGTCAGCCCCAGCATTTT; cdr3_aa: CASKQGAGSQPQHF
v_call: TRBV4-2; clone_size: few; j_call: TRBJ1-5; d_call: .; cdr3_nt: TGTGCCAGCAGCCAAGTCAGGGAACAGCCCCAGCATTTT; cdr3_aa: CASSQVREQPQHF
v_call: TRBV5-1; clone_size: .; j_call: TRBJ2-5; d_call: .; cdr3_nt: TGCGCCAGCACCCGGGACCTGGAAGAGACCCAGTACTTC; cdr3_aa: CASTRDLEETQYF
v_call: TRBV12-3/TRBV12-4; clone_size: few; j_call: TRBJ2-6; d_call: .; cdr3_nt: TGTGCCAGCAGTTTACGACAGAGTGGGGCCAACGTCCTGACTTTC; cdr3_aa: CASSLRQSGANVLTF
v_call: TRBV20-1; clone_size: .; j_call: TRBJ2-3; d_call: .; cdr3_nt: TGCAGTGCTAAGATTTACGATACGCAGTATTTT; cdr3_aa: CSAKIYDTQYF
v_call: TRBV6-1; clone_size: many; j_call: TRBJ1-6; d_call: .; cdr3_nt: TGTGCCAGCAGTTTGGACCGCTATAATTCACCCCTCCACTTT; cdr3_aa: CASSLDRYNSPLHF
v_call: TRBV6-1; clone_size: .; j_call: TRBJ1-4; d_call: .; cdr3_nt: TGTGCCAGCAAAGGAGAGCAGGTCGAAGAAAAACTGTTTTTT; cdr3_aa: CASKGEQVEEKLFF
v_call: TRBV20-1; clone_size: many; j_call: TRBJ2-3; d_call: .; cdr3_nt: TGCAGTGCCCACAACCCCGGGAGCGGGACAGATACGCAGTATTTT; cdr3_aa: CSAHNPGSGTDTQYF
v_call: TRBV27; clone_size: many; j_call: TRBJ2-5; d_call: .; cdr3_nt: TGTGCCAGCAGTTTCGGCCTAGCGGAGACCCAGTACTTC; cdr3_aa: CASSFGLAETQYF
v_call: TRBV7-2; clone_size: few; j_call: TRBJ1-1; d_call: .; cdr3_nt: TGTGCCAGCAGCTTAGCGAGACAGGTCAGAACTACTGAAGCTTTCTTT; cdr3_aa: CASSLARQVRTTEAFF
v_call: TRBV6-5; clone_size: .; j_call: TRBJ2-7; d_call: TRBD2; cdr3_nt: TGTGCCAGCAGTTACGGGACTAGGATTTACGAGCAGTACTTC; cdr3_aa: CASSYGTRIYEQYF
v_call: TRBV5-6; clone_size: few; j_call: TRBJ1-4; d_call: .; cdr3_nt: TGTGCCAGCAGCTTGACCGGGATAGTTAATGAAAAACTGTTTTTT; cdr3_aa: CASSLTGIVNEKLFF
v_call: TRBV19; clone_size: .; j_call: TRBJ2-2; d_call: TRBD2; cdr3_nt: TGTGCCAGTAGTCCCGGGAGGGGATGGAACACCGGGGAGCTGTTTTTT; cdr3_aa: CASSPGRGWNTGELFF
v_call: TRBV12-3/TRBV12-4; clone_size: .; j_call: TRBJ1-6; d_call: .; cdr3_nt: TGTGCCAGCAGTTTAATCTACGGATTTAATTCACCCCTCCACTTT; cdr3_aa: CASSLIYGFNSPLHF
v_call: TRBV6-1; clone_size: many; j_call: TRBJ2-1; d_call: TRBD2; cdr3_nt: TGTGCCAGCAGTGATAAGCGGGAGAATAGTGAGCAGTTCTTC; cdr3_aa: CASSDKRENSEQFF
v_call: TRBV30; clone_size: many; j_call: TRBJ2-3; d_call: .; cdr3_nt: TGTGCCTGGAGAGTAGCGACCGATACGCAGTATTTT; cdr3_aa: CAWRVATDTQYF
v_call: TRBV7-2; clone_size: many; j_call: TRBJ2-7; d_call: .; cdr3_nt: TGTGCCAGCAGCTTAGCCGGTAGGAGGTACGAGCAGTACTTC; cdr3_aa: CASSLAGRRYEQYF
v_call: TRBV12-3/TRBV12-4; clone_size: many; j_call: TRBJ2-3; d_call: .; cdr3_nt: TGTGCCATTTCCATCACAGATACGCAGTATTTT; cdr3_aa: CAISITDTQYF
v_call: TRBV3-1; clone_size: many; j_call: TRBJ2-3; d_call: .; cdr3_nt: TGTGCCAGCAGCCAAGACGTGGCGGGAAAGTGGTATTTT; cdr3_aa: CASSQDVAGKWYF
v_call: TRBV29-1; clone_size: few; j_call: TRBJ1-2; d_call: TRBD1; cdr3_nt: TGCAGCGTGGGGGGGACAGGGGATGCGGATGGCTACACCTTC; cdr3_aa: CSVGGTGDADGYTF
v_call: TRBV30; clone_size: many; j_call: TRBJ2-2; d_call: .; cdr3_nt: TGTGCCTGGGCCGGACAGCGAGGGGTCCTCGGGGAGCTGTTTTTT; cdr3_aa: CAWAGQRGVLGELFF
v_call: TRBV11-2; clone_size: many; j_call: TRBJ1-5; d_call: .; cdr3_nt: TGTGCCAGCAGCTTAGACCTGGGGGGGTACCAGCCCCAGCATTTT; cdr3_aa: CASSLDLGGYQPQHF
v_call: TRBV6-1; clone_size: many; j_call: TRBJ2-5; d_call: TRBD1; cdr3_nt: TGTGCCAGCAGCGAGGGGTGGACAGGGATTCAAGAGACCCAGTACTTC; cdr3_aa: CASSEGWTGIQETQYF
v_call: TRBV5-1; clone_size: .; j_call: TRBJ1-6; d_call: .; cdr3_nt: TGCGCCAGCAGCTTGTTGAGGGAGAATTCACCCCTCCACTTT; cdr3_aa: CASSLLRENSPLHF
v_call: TRBV30; clone_size: many; j_call: TRBJ2-1; d_call: TRBD2; cdr3_nt: TGTGCCTGGAGCGGGGGGGGCGCGGATGAGCAGTTCTTC; cdr3_aa: CAWSGGGADEQFF
v_call: TRBV19; clone_size: .; j_call: TRBJ2-3; d_call: .; cdr3_nt: TGTGCCAGTAGTACACGGGACAAAGCGTCAGATACGCAGTATTTT; cdr3_aa: CASSTRDKASDTQYF
v_call: TRBV20-1; clone_size: many; j_call: TRBJ2-7; d_call: TRBD2; cdr3_nt: TGCAGTGCTAGAGCCTTCCCTAGCGGGAGCTACGAGCAGTACTTC; cdr3_aa: CSARAFPSGSYEQYF
v_call: TRBV20-1; clone_size: few; j_call: TRBJ2-1; d_call: TRBD2; cdr3_nt: TGCAGTGCTCCGGGTTCGGCGGGAGGGTCCTACAATGAGCAGTTCTTC; cdr3_aa: CSAPGSAGGSYNEQFF
v_call: TRBV30; clone_size: many; j_call: TRBJ2-1; d_call: TRBD2; cdr3_nt: TGTGCCTGGAGCCCAGGACTAGCGGGAGGAAATGAGCAGTTCTTC; cdr3_aa: CAWSPGLAGGNEQFF
v_call: TRBV30; clone_size: many; j_call: TRBJ2-2; d_call: TRBD2; cdr3_nt: TGTGCCTCCATTACTAGCGGAAACACCGGGGAGCTGTTTTTT; cdr3_aa: CASITSGNTGELFF
v_call: TRBV6-1; clone_size: many; j_call: TRBJ2-3; d_call: .; cdr3_nt: TGTGCCAGCAGTCCCCGGACAACTAACCCCACAGATACGCAGTATTTT; cdr3_aa: CASSPRTTNPTDTQYF
v_call: TRBV11-2; clone_size: many; j_call: TRBJ2-1; d_call: TRBD2; cdr3_nt: TGTGCCAGCAGCTTAGCAGCGGGAGGATACAATGAGCAGTTCTTC; cdr3_aa: CASSLAAGGYNEQFF
v_call: TRBV18; clone_size: few; j_call: TRBJ2-5; d_call: .; cdr3_nt: TGTGCCAGCTCACCACCGCAGGGGCAAGAGACCCAGTACTTC; cdr3_aa: CASSPPQGQETQYF
v_call: TRBV20-1; clone_size: .; j_call: TRBJ2-7; d_call: .; cdr3_nt: TGCAGTGCTATTTCCTCGGGAGTAGGTTCCTACGAGCAGTACTTC; cdr3_aa: CSAISSGVGSYEQYF